Presented here are 9 T cell receptor beta chains from one specimen sequenced in a study of vaccination and CD4 T cells after COVID-19. Treatment described: roughly 10-day PBMC culture with coronavirus spike peptide pools or control peptides (ViraFEST assay). No antigen has been identified for these receptors. Sequencing of DNA taken from cultured CD4+ T cells relied on the Oncomine TCR Beta short-read assay. TCRdb re-derived calls from the PCR reads in MiXCR, one entry per CDR3 protein. The table records 15,000 to 20,000 distinct CDR3 sequences, around three fifths of them present only once. Sequencing was carried out using CD4+ T cells from blood, cultured in vitro. The receptor set was obtained from a human donor who had recovered from COVID-19.

CDR3 protein: CASSRRGQGSIQYF. DNA of the CDR3: TGTGCCAGCAGCCGCCGCGGACAGGGGTCCATTCAGTACTTC. The rearrangement uses TRBV7-3 and TRBJ2-4, with TRBD1 identical over 9 bases. Germline CDR1 reads SGHTA; CDR2 reads FQGTGA. The CDR3 consists of 14 residues. With 5 bases clipped from V and 9 bases from J, the junction kept 8 bases outside the gene matches.

The rearrangement uses TRBV5-8 and TRBJ2-5; D might be TRBD1 or TRBD2, each matching 7 bases. Germline CDR1 and CDR2: SGHTS and YDEGEE. V lost 4 bases to trimming and J lost 4 bases, with 17 bases between them. The CDR3 totals 15 residues. DNA for the CDR3: TGTGCCAGCAGCCGAGGTGACAGGGAGGGAGAGACCCAGTACTTC. This encodes CASSRGDREGETQYF.

V is TRBV20-1 and J is TRBJ2-3; D remains unclear. Trimming stripped 3 bases from V and 3 bases from J, with 16 bases between. Germline CDR1 DFQATT, CDR2 SNEGSKA (reference sequence). The CDR3 covers 15 residues. CDR3 in amino acids: CSASSRVGSTDTQYF. The CDR3 nucleotides read TGCAGTGCTAGTTCTAGGGTGGGTTCGACAGATACGCAGTATTTT.

The CDR3 coding sequence is TGTGCCACCAGTGATTGGGGCGGGGGACTGGGAGAGACCCAGTACTTC. It codes for CATSDWGGGLGETQYF. This chain joins TRBV24-1 and TRBJ2-5; 7 nucleotides match TRBD2. V trimming: 2 bases; J trimming: 4 bases; junction bases outside the gene matches: 9. The CDR3 has 16 residues. The germline CDR1 and CDR2 sequences are KGHDR and SFDVKD.

This clonotype was observed once. The rearrangement uses TRBV15 and TRBJ2-3; D is perhaps TRBD2 (6 bases). Germline V gene data show CDR1 as LNHNV and CDR2 as YYDKDF (reference sequence). Trimming removed 1 base at V and 6 bases at J, with 17 bases between. This CDR3 has 16 amino acids. The CDR3 sequence is CATSRGSGGKEDTQYF. The CDR3 DNA follows: TGTGCCACCAGCAGAGGTTCGGGCGGGAAAGAGGATACGCAGTATTTT.

The rearrangement uses TRBV7-9 and TRBJ2-7; D is unclear. Looked up from germline, CDR1 is SEHNR and CDR2 is FQNEAQ (reference sequence). The CDR3 consists of 13 residues. V gave up 1 base and J gave up 3 bases, with 7 bases separating them. The CDR3 DNA follows: TGTGCCAGCAGCTTAGATATCGACTACGAGCAGTACTTC. Translating it yields CASSLDIDYEQYF.

This chain links TRBV11-2 with TRBJ2-5, with D maybe TRBD2 (5 bases). CDR1 is SGHAT and CDR2 is FQNNGV in the germline V gene. V lost 2 bases to trimming and J lost 1 base, with 17 bases between them. The CDR3 runs 17 residues. CDR3 loop: CASSLRPVSEIQETQYF. CDR3 in DNA: TGTGCCAGCAGCTTACGGCCGGTTAGCGAGATCCAAGAGACCCAGTACTTC. Filled out from reference TRBV11-2 and TRBJ2-5, the complete variable domain reads EAGVAQSPRYKIIEKRQSVAFWCNPISGHATLYWYQQILGQGPKLLIQFQNNGVVDDSQLPKDRFSAERLKGVDSTLKIQPAKLEDSAVYLCASSLRPVSEIQETQYFGPGTRLLVL.

The rearrangement joins TRBV3-1 to TRBJ2-5, with 7 nucleotides matching TRBD2. The V and J ends lost 0 bases and 5 bases, in that order; junction bases with no gene match: 12. Germline V gene data show CDR1 as LGHDT and CDR2 as YNNKEL (reference sequence). The CDR3 extends over 17 amino acids. The CDR3 DNA reads as TGTGCCAGCAGCCAAGATCCACCAGCGGGAATGGGCGAGACCCAGTACTTC. Translation gives CASSQDPPAGMGETQYF.

The sample holds one count of this clonotype. The chain uses TRBV10-1 and TRBJ2-3; 9 bases map to TRBD2. This CDR3 has 16 residues. V was clipped by 3 bases and J by 2 bases; unmatched bases: 6. The germline V gene has CDR1 WNHNN and CDR2 SYGVQD (reference sequence). For the CDR3, the DNA is TGCGCCAGCAGTGATCGCCCTAGCGGGACCACAGATACGCAGTATTTT. It translates to CASSDRPSGTTDTQYF.